The clone carrying this TCR beta chain was found many times. Its antigen is currently unknown. Researchers attached unique molecular identifiers to individual cDNA molecules. Via MiXCR, TCRdb re-called the 5' RACE reads, giving one row per CDR3 protein. The sample lists about 52,000 distinct CDR3 sequences, around 10% seen once, with roughly a tenth in the top ten. Trimming removed 4 bases from V and 2 bases from J; junction bases left unmatched: 2. This CDR3 has 15 residues. Germline V gene data show CDR1 as SGDLS and CDR2 as YYNGEE. This entry is derived from a study of early T cells in non-severe SARS-CoV-2 infection. Background on the study: Chains stayed unpaired after sequencing of bulk RNA from unsorted whole blood.

General study results and limits: Anti-spike CD8 responses were favored by VDJdb matching, which missed private and CD4 specificities.

The chain has TRBV9 and TRBJ2-6; 8 nucleotides match TRBD1. The sequencing sample was made of whole blood. The clonotype comes from an adult who was a healthcare worker with PCR-confirmed SARS-CoV-2 infection or an uninfected control (not recorded which). DNA of the CDR3: TGTGCCAGCAGCATACAGGGGGCTGGGGCCAACGTCCTGACTTTC. Residues: CASSIQGAGANVLTF.